Described below is a single TCR beta chain sequence and its context. This specimen comes from a study of CD4 and CD8 cells across lung adenocarcinoma regions. The patients had localized lung adenocarcinoma, a non-small cell subtype. The CDR3 has 15 amino acids. V lost 8 bases to trimming and J lost 0 bases, with 17 bases between them. Germline V gives CDR1 SGHTA, CDR2 FQGNSA. TCRdb re-analysed the PCR reads in MiXCR, keeping a single row per CDR3 protein. The table shows 6,100 or so distinct CDR3 sequences, with roughly 48% occurring only once. This receptor was taken from a female donor with lung adenocarcinoma. The CD4 and CD8 labels of this study may be unreliable. Sequenced material: CD4+ T cells from the center of a lung tumor. The chain recombines TRBV7-2 with TRBJ2-7; weak D call: TRBD1 (5 bases). Here the CDR3 DNA reads TGTGCCAGCGGGGCCGCACCTCCGCGCTCCTACGAGCAGTACTTC. This encodes CASGAAPPRSYEQYF.